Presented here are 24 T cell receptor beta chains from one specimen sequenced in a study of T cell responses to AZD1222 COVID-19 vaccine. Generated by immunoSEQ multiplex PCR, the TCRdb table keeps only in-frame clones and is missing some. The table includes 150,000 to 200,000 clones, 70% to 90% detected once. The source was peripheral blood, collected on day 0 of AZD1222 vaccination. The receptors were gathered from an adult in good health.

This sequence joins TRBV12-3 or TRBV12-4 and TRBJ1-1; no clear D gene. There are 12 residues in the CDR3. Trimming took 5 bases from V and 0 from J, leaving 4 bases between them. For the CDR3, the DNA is TGTGCCAGCAGTCAGGTGAACACTGAAGCTTTCTTT. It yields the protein CASSQVNTEAFF.

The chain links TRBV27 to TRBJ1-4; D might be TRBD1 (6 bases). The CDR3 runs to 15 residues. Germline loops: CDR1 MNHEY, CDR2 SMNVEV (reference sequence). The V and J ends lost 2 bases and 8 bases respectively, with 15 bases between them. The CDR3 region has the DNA TGTGCCAGCAGTTTAACCACAGGGTGGAACGAAAAACTGTTTTTT. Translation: CASSLTTGWNEKLFF.

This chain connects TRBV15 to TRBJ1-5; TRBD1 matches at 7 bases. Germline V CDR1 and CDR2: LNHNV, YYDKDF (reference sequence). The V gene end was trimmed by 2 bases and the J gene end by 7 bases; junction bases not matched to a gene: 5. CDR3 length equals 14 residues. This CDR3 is CATSRPDRDQPQHF. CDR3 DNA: TGTGCCACCAGCAGACCTGACAGGGACCAGCCCCAGCATTTT.

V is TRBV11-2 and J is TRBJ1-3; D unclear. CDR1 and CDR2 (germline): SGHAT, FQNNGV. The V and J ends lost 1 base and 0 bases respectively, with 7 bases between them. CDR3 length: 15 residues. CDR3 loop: CASSLAGYSGNTIYF. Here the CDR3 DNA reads TGTGCCAGCAGCTTAGCGGGGTACTCTGGAAACACCATATATTTT.

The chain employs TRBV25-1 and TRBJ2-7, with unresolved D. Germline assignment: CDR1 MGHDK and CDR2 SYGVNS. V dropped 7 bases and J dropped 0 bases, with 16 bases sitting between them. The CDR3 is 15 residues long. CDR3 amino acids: CASTPGRTYSYEQYF. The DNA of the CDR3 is TGTGCCAGCACCCCTGGCAGGACGTACTCCTACGAGCAGTACTTC.

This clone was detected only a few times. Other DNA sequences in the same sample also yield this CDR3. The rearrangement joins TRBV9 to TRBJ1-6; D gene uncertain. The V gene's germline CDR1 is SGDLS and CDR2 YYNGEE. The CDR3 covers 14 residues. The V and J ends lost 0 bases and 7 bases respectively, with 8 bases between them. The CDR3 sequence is CASSVEQKNSPLHF. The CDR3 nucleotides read TGTGCCAGCAGCGTAGAACAGAAGAATTCACCCCTCCACTTT.

Here the CDR3 DNA reads TGTGCCAGCAGTTTGAGCAGAGGGGGCTACAATCAGCCCCAGCATTTT. Translating gives CASSLSRGGYNQPQHF. The chain couples TRBV7-9 to TRBJ1-5, with 7 nucleotides matching TRBD1. V lost 6 bases, J lost 3 bases, and 11 bases stayed unmatched. Looked up from germline, CDR1 is SEHNR and CDR2 is FQNEAQ (reference sequence). CDR3 length: 16 residues.

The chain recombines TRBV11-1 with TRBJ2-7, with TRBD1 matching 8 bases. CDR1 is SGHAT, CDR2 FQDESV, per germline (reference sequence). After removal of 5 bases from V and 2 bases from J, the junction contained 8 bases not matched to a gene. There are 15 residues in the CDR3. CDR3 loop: CASSQGASATYEQYF. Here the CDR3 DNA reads TGTGCCAGCAGCCAGGGGGCTAGCGCGACCTACGAGCAGTACTTC.

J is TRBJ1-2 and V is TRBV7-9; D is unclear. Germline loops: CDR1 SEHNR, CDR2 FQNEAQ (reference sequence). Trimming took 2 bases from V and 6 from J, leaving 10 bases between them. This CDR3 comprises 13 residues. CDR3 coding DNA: TGTGCCAGCAGCTTAATCAAGCAGGATGGCTACACCTTC. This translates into CASSLIKQDGYTF.

In nucleotides, the CDR3 is TGTGCCTGGAGTGCCGCAAGAGAGACTGAGCAGTTCTTC. Amino acid sequence: CAWSAARETEQFF. The chain carries TRBV30 and TRBJ2-1; D remains ambiguous. Germline CDR1 is GTSNPN and CDR2 is SVGIG (reference sequence). The CDR3 is 13 residues long. Trimming left V 1 base short and J 9 bases short, with 13 bases between.

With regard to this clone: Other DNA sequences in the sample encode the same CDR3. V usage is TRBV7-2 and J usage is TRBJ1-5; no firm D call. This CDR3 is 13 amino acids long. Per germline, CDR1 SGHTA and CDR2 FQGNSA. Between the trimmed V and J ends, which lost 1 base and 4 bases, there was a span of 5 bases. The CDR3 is CASSLVGNQPQHF. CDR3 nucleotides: TGTGCCAGCAGCTTAGTAGGGAATCAGCCCCAGCATTTT.

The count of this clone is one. Written as DNA, the CDR3 is TGTGCCAGCAGCGCCATATTACAGGGGGCTTTTGGCTACACCTTC. Its protein product is CASSAILQGAFGYTF. The genes are TRBV5-6 and TRBJ1-2; 9 nucleotides agree with TRBD1. CDR1 SGHDT and CDR2 YYEEEE come from the germline V gene. This CDR3 comprises 15 residues. V was pared by 4 bases and J by 7 bases, with 11 bases of the junction left unmatched.

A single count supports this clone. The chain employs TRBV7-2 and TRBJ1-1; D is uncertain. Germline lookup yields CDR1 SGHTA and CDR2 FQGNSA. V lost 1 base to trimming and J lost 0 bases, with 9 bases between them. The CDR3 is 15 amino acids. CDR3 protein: CASSLDRVMNTEAFF. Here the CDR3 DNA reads TGTGCCAGCAGCTTAGACCGGGTCATGAACACTGAAGCTTTCTTT.

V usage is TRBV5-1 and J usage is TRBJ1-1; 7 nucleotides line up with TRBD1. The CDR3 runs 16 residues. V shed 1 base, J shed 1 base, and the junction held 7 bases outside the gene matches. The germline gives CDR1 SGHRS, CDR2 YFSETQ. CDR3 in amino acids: CASSLRAGGTNTEAFF. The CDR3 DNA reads TGCGCCAGCAGCTTGCGGGCAGGGGGGACGAACACTGAAGCTTTCTTT.

The CDR3 DNA reads TGTGCCAGCAGCTTACCTCGTTTTAGGGGGTCTACAGATACGCAGTATTTT. Protein product: CASSLPRFRGSTDTQYF. This chain uses TRBV7-8 with TRBJ2-3, with D possibly TRBD1 on 6 matching bases. With 2 bases removed from V and 3 bases from J, the gap between germline ends came to 18 bases. The length of the CDR3 is 17 residues. Germline V gene lookup returns CDR1 SGHVS and CDR2 FQNEAQ. The full variable domain, rest sourced from reference TRBV7-8 and TRBJ2-3, is GAGVSQSPRYKVAKRGQDVALRCDPISGHVSLFWYQQALGQGPEFLTYFQNEAQLDKSGLPSDRFFAERPEGSVSTLKIQRTQQEDSAVYLCASSLPRFRGSTDTQYFGPGTRLTVL.

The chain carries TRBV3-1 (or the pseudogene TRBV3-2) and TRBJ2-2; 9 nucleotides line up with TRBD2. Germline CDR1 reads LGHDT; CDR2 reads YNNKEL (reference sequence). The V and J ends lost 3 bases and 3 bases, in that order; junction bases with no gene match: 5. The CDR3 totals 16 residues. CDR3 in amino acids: CASSQGVAGDTGELFF. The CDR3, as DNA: TGTGCCAGCAGCCAGGGAGTAGCGGGGGACACCGGGGAGCTGTTTTTT.

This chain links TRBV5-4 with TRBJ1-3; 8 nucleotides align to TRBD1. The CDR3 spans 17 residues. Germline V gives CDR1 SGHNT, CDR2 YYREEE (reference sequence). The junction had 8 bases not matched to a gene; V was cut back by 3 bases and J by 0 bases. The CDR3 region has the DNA TGTGCCAGCAGCTCTCTACAGGGGGTCCTCTCTGGAAACACCATATATTTT. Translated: CASSSLQGVLSGNTIYF.

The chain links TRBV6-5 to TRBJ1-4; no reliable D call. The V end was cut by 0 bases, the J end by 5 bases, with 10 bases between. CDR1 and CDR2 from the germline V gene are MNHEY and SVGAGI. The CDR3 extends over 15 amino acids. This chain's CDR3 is CASSYSSPRNEKLFF. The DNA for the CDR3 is TGTGCCAGCAGTTACTCTTCACCCCGGAATGAAAAACTGTTTTTT.

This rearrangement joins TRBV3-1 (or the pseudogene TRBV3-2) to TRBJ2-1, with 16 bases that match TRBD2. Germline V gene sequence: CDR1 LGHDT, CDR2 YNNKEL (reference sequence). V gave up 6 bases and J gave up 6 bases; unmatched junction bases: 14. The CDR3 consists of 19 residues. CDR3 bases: TGTGCCAGCAGACATAGCACCGGGACTAGCGGGGGGGCTCTCAATGAGCAGTTCTTC. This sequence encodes CASRHSTGTSGGALNEQFF.

CDR3 residues: CAWSGGADNQPQHF. CDR3 in DNA: TGTGCCTGGAGTGGAGGGGCGGACAATCAGCCCCAGCATTTT. This rearrangement joins TRBV30 to TRBJ1-5; D perhaps matches TRBD1 (5 bases). V gave up 1 base and J gave up 3 bases, with 10 bases separating them. Germline V gene sequence: CDR1 GTSNPN, CDR2 SVGIG (reference sequence). The CDR3 spans 14 residues.

DNA for the CDR3: TGTGCCAGCAGTTTTCGGCTGGGAGAGGGTGAGCAGTTCTTC. This translates into CASSFRLGEGEQFF. The gene calls are TRBV28 and TRBJ2-1; D may be TRBD2 (5 bases). The CDR3 spans 14 residues. V was clipped by 3 bases and J by 9 bases, with 15 bases between them. Per the germline V gene, CDR1 is MDHEN and CDR2 is SYDVKM.

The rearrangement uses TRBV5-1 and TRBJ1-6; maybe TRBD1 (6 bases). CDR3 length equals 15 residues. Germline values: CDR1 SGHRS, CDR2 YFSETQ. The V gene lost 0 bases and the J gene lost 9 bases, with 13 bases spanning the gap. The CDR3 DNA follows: TGCGCCAGCAGCTTGGGGCAGGGGAACGGTTCACCCCTCCACTTT. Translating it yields CASSLGQGNGSPLHF.

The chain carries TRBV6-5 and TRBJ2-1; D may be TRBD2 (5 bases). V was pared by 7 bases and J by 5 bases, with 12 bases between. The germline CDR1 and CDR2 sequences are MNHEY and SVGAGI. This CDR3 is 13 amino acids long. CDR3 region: CASTLAPNNEQFF. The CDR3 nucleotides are TGTGCCAGCACGTTAGCGCCTAACAATGAGCAGTTCTTC.

The chain's CDR3 is CASSSRKGLGTNEQFF. CDR3 DNA: TGTGCCAGCAGCTCAAGAAAAGGACTAGGAACCAATGAGCAGTTCTTC. The chain joins TRBV7-3 to TRBJ2-1; 7 bases agree with TRBD2. The CDR3 is 16 residues long. Germline lookup yields CDR1 SGHTA and CDR2 FQGTGA. The ends lost 4 bases at V and 6 bases at J; junction bases unmatched: 12. The full variable domain, its missing parts supplied by reference TRBV7-3 and TRBJ2-1, is GAGVSQTPSNKVTEKGKYVELRCDPISGHTALYWYRQSLGQGPEFLIYFQGTGAADDSGLPNDRFFAVRPEGSVSTLKIQRTERGDSAVYLCASSSRKGLGTNEQFFGPGTRLTVL.